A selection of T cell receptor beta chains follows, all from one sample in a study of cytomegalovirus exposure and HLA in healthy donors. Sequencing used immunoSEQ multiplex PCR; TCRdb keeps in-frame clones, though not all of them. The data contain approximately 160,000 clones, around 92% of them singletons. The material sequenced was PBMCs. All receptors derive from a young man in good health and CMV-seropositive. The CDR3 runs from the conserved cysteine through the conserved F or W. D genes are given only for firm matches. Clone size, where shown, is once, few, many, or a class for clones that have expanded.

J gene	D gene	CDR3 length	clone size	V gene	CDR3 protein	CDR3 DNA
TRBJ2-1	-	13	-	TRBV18	CASSPGFGGEQFF	TGTGCCAGCTCACCAGGGTTCGGGGGTGAGCAGTTCTTC
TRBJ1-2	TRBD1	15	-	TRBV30	CAWSTLHGQGVGHTF	TGTGCCTGGAGCACTCTGCACGGGCAGGGGGTCGGCCACACCTTC
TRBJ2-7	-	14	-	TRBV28	CASSLEMWGDEQYF	TGTGCCAGCAGTTTAGAGATGTGGGGCGACGAGCAGTACTTC
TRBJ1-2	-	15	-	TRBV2	CASSSRQVSRYGYTF	TGTGCCAGCAGTTCCAGACAGGTTTCCCGATATGGCTACACCTTC
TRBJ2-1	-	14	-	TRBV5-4	CASSTGGGDNEQFF	TGTGCCAGCAGCACCGGCGGCGGGGATAATGAGCAGTTCTTC
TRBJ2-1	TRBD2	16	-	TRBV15	CATSRVIGRSYNEQFF	TGTGCCACCAGCAGAGTAATCGGGAGGTCCTACAATGAGCAGTTCTTC
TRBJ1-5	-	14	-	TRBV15	CATSRDRGNQPQHF	TGTGCCACCAGCAGAGACCGGGGTAATCAGCCCCAGCATTTT
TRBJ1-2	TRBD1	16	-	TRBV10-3	CAISGTGQGVLKGYTF	TGTGCCATCAGTGGCACTGGACAGGGTGTATTGAAAGGCTACACCTTC
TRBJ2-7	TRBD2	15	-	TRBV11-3	CASSAGLAGEGEQYF	TGTGCCAGCAGCGCCGGACTAGCGGGAGAAGGCGAGCAGTACTTC
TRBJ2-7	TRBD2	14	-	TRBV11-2	CASSLSAGVFEQYF	TGTGCCAGCAGCTTATCCGCGGGAGTATTCGAGCAGTACTTC
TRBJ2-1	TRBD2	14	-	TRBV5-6	CASSLVAGADEQFF	TGTGCCAGCAGCTTGGTGGCGGGAGCAGATGAGCAGTTCTTC
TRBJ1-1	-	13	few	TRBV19	CASSPGAWTEAFF	TGTGCCAGTAGCCCAGGGGCTTGGACTGAAGCTTTCTTT
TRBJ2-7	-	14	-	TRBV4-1	CASSQTGKTYEQYF	TGCGCCAGCAGCCAAACGGGTAAGACCTACGAGCAGTACTTC
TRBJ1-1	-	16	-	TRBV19	CASSIVGSPGDTEAFF	TGTGCCAGTAGTATAGTAGGTTCTCCGGGGGACACTGAAGCTTTCTTT
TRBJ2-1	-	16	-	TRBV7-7	CASRPVGGLSYNEQFF	TGTGCTAGCAGGCCCGTGGGAGGTCTCTCCTACAATGAGCAGTTCTTC
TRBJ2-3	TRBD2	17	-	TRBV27	CASSLGLAGGPPRAQYF	TGTGCCAGCAGTTTAGGGCTAGCGGGAGGGCCTCCTCGCGCGCAGTATTTT
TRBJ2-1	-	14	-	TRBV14	CASSQGAAYNEQFF	TGTGCCAGCAGCCAAGGGGCAGCCTACAATGAGCAGTTCTTC
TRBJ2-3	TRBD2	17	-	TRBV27	CASRRTLLAGDTDTQYF	TGTGCCAGCAGGCGGACCCTCCTAGCGGGAGATACAGATACGCAGTATTTT
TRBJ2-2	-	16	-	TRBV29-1	CSVVIIAQANTGELFF	TGCAGCGTTGTGATTATAGCACAGGCGAACACCGGGGAGCTGTTTTTT
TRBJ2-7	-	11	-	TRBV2	CASKRSSEQYF	TGTGCCAGCAAGAGGTCTTCCGAGCAGTACTTC
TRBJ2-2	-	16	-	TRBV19	CASSQQGLSRTGELFF	TGTGCCAGTAGTCAGCAGGGTCTAAGTCGTACCGGGGAGCTGTTTTTT
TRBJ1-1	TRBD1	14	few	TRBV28	CASIMGQFDTEAFF	TGTGCCAGCATCATGGGACAGTTTGACACTGAAGCTTTCTTT
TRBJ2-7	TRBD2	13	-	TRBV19	CASSPSGTYEQYF	TGTGCCAGTAGTCCTAGCGGCACATACGAGCAGTACTTC
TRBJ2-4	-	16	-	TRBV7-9	CASSLGQGLAKNIQYF	TGTGCCAGCAGCTTAGGTCAGGGGTTAGCCAAAAACATTCAGTACTTC
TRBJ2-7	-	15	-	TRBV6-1	CAISYTGDLLYEQYF	TGTGCCATCTCCTACACCGGGGACTTACTCTACGAGCAGTACTTC
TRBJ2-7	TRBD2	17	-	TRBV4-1	CASSQPGLAGLSYEQYF	TGCGCCAGCAGCCAACCGGGACTAGCGGGATTAAGCTACGAGCAGTACTTC
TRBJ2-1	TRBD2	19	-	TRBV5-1	CASRRGGLAGAAKDNEQFF	TGCGCCAGCAGAAGGGGGGGACTAGCGGGAGCGGCAAAAGACAATGAGCAGTTCTTC
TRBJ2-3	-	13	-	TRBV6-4	CASSDRLTDTQYF	TGTGCCAGCAGTGACCGTTTAACAGATACGCAGTATTTT
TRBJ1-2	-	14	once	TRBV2	CASSERMKTSGYTF	TGTGCCAGCAGTGAGCGGATGAAAACCAGTGGCTACACCTTC
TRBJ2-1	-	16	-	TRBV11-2	CASSLDSSPAYNEQFF	TGTGCCAGCAGCTTAGACTCAAGCCCGGCCTACAATGAGCAGTTCTTC
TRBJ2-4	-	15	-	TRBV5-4	CASSTQGFDKNIQYF	TGTGCCAGCAGCACGCAGGGTTTCGACAAAAACATTCAGTACTTC
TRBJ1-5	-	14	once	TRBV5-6	CASSLASAFSPQHF	TGTGCCAGCAGCTTGGCCAGTGCTTTTTCGCCCCAGCATTTT
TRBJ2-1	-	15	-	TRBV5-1	CASSFGGQVYNEQFF	TGCGCCAGCAGCTTCGGGGGGCAGGTTTACAATGAGCAGTTCTTC
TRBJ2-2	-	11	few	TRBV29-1	CSAGKTGELFF	TGCAGCGCAGGGAAAACCGGGGAGCTGTTTTTT
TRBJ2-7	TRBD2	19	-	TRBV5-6	CASSWRSSGSSSRGYEQYF	TGTGCCAGCAGCTGGAGGAGTAGCGGGAGTTCTTCTCGTGGATACGAGCAGTACTTC
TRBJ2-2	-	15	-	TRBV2	CASSWQGIRTGELFF	TGTGCCAGCAGCTGGCAGGGGATACGGACCGGGGAGCTGTTTTTT
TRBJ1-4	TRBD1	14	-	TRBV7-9	CASSNGQGSEKLFF	TGTGCCAGCAGCAACGGACAGGGGAGTGAAAAACTGTTTTTT
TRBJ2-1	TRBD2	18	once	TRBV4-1	CASSQDRTSGSPYNEQFF	TGCGCCAGCAGCCAAGATCGGACTAGCGGGAGCCCCTACAATGAGCAGTTCTTC
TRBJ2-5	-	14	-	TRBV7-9	CASSSLETGGTQYF	TGTGCCAGCAGCTCCCTCGAAACCGGGGGGACCCAGTACTTC
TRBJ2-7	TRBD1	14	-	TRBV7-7	CASSPGQGPLKQYF	TGTGCTAGCAGCCCCGGACAGGGCCCCTTGAAGCAGTACTTC
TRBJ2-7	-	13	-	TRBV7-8	CASMAFPSYEQYF	TGTGCCAGCATGGCCTTCCCCTCCTACGAGCAGTACTTC